A single sample gave rise to the 23 T cell receptor beta chains below, sequenced in a study of technical replicates of blood from a few donors. The protocol was immunoSEQ multiplex PCR, while the TCRdb copy is restricted to in-frame clones and leaves out a portion. The sample holds about 88,000 clones, approximately 94% seen once. The sample consisted of T cells isolated from PBMCs. Every receptor here comes from a human donor in good health.

CDR3 coding DNA: TGTGCCAGCAGCGTAGACAGGTTCGGGACCCAGTACTTC. This sequence encodes CASSVDRFGTQYF. The V call is TRBV9, the J call TRBJ2-5, with a possible D match to TRBD1 (5 bases). The germline CDR1 and CDR2 sequences are SGDLS and YYNGEE. The CDR3 is 13 residues long. V dropped 0 bases and J dropped 7 bases, with 10 bases sitting between them.

This chain connects TRBV6-5 to TRBJ2-1; D is unclear. CDR3 length: 15 amino acids. Germline CDR1 reads MNHEY; CDR2 reads SVGAGI. The ends were cut back, 4 bases at V and 0 bases at J, with 10 bases in the middle. CDR3 sequence: CASSSKQSSYNEQFF. As DNA, the CDR3 is TGTGCCAGCAGTTCGAAGCAAAGCTCCTACAATGAGCAGTTCTTC.

This chain connects TRBV7-2 to TRBJ2-1, with a weak D call TRBD1 (7 bases). Trimming removed 3 bases from V and 5 bases from J, with 20 bases in between. CDR1 and CDR2 from the germline V gene are SGHTA and FQGNSA. The CDR3 is made up of 17 amino acids. CDR3 amino acids: CASSFTEGGTANNEQFF. CDR3 DNA: TGTGCCAGCAGCTTTACAGAGGGCGGGACAGCGAACAATGAGCAGTTCTTC.

The CDR3 loop reads CASRGQDHAYEQYF. The CDR3 region has the DNA TGTGCCAGTAGAGGACAGGACCATGCCTACGAGCAGTACTTC. The chain joins TRBV19 to TRBJ2-7; TRBD1 matches at 7 bases. The V segment lost 6 bases and the J segment 2 bases; nucleotides outside the gene matches: 7. This CDR3 comprises 14 residues. Per germline, CDR1 LNHDA and CDR2 SQIVND (reference sequence). The full variable domain, completed using reference TRBV19 and TRBJ2-7, is DGGITQSPKYLFRKEGQNVTLSCEQNLNHDAMYWYRQDPGQGLRLIYYSQIVNDFQKGDIAEGYSVSREKKESFPLTVTSAQKNPTAFYLCASRGQDHAYEQYFGPGTRLTVT.

The V gene is TRBV4-1, the J gene TRBJ1-5; D is uncertain. Trimming cost V 0 bases and J 4 bases, with 16 bases left between them. The CDR3 runs 17 residues. From germline, CDR1 is MGHRA and CDR2 YSYEKL. CDR3: CASSQDQGGSANQPQHF. For the CDR3, the DNA is TGCGCCAGCAGCCAAGATCAAGGCGGCAGCGCGAATCAGCCCCAGCATTTT.

The chain joins TRBV5-1 to TRBJ2-4; the match to TRBD1 covers 12 bases. With V trimmed by 4 bases and J by 6 bases, 5 bases remained unmatched. Per the germline V gene, CDR1 is SGHRS and CDR2 is YFSETQ. This CDR3 has 15 residues. The CDR3 bases are TGCGCCAGCAGCCTGGGACAGGGGGCCGGAAACATTCAGTACTTC. Protein sequence: CASSLGQGAGNIQYF.

The V gene is TRBV28, the J gene TRBJ1-4, with 10 bases aligning to TRBD1. Germline V gene sequence: CDR1 MDHEN, CDR2 SYDVKM. J was trimmed by 3 bases and V by 2 bases; bases with no gene match: 3. CDR3 length: 16 residues. In nucleotides, the CDR3 is TGTGCCAGCAGTTTACGACAGGGGGCGGCTAATGAAAAACTGTTTTTT. It codes for CASSLRQGAANEKLFF.

The gene calls are TRBV4-1 and TRBJ2-7; tentatively, D is TRBD1 (6 bases). Trimming took off 3 bases at V and 6 bases at J, with 15 bases between the two ends. The CDR3 extends over 14 amino acids. The germline CDR1 and CDR2 sequences are MGHRA and YSYEKL. CDR3 nucleotides: TGCGCCAGCAGCCACCCCGAGCCAGGGGCCGAGCAGTACTTC. Translating gives CASSHPEPGAEQYF.

This clone was seen just once. The rearrangement links TRBV28 to TRBJ2-3; D perhaps matches TRBD2 (6 bases). The CDR3 runs to 15 residues. V lost 6 bases and J 1 base, leaving 14 bases between the germline ends. Germline V gene data show CDR1 as MDHEN and CDR2 as SYDVKM. Here the CDR3 reads CASSPGGMGTDTQYF. CDR3 in DNA: TGTGCCAGCAGCCCAGGAGGGATGGGCACAGATACGCAGTATTTT. Full variable domain (rest looked up from reference TRBV28 and TRBJ2-3): DVKVTQSSRYLVKRTGEKVFLECVQDMDHENMFWYRQDPGLGLRLIYFSYDVKMKEKGDIPEGYSVSREKKERFSLILESASTNQTSMYLCASSPGGMGTDTQYFGPGTRLTVL.

This chain connects TRBV6-5 to TRBJ1-4; D gene ambiguous. V dropped 3 bases and J dropped 0 bases, with 8 bases sitting between them. CDR3 length: 15 amino acids. CDR1 and CDR2 from the germline V gene are MNHEY and SVGAGI. CDR3 nucleotide sequence: TGTGCCAGCAGTTATCGAAGCTCAACTAATGAAAAACTGTTTTTT. Translating it yields CASSYRSSTNEKLFF.

The chain employs TRBV9 and TRBJ2-2, with 7 bases fitting TRBD2. The CDR3 length is 15 residues. CDR1 is SGDLS and CDR2 is YYNGEE in the germline V gene. The CDR3 is CASGKSVGATGELFF. The CDR3 DNA is TGTGCGAGCGGGAAAAGCGTAGGGGCCACCGGGGAGCTGTTTTTT. Complete variable domain (other parts from reference TRBV9 and TRBJ2-2): DSGVTQTPKHLITATGQRVTLRCSPRSGDLSVYWYQQSLDQGLQFLIQYYNGEERAKGNILERFSAQQFPDLHSELNLSSLELGDSALYFCASGKSVGATGELFFGEGSRLTVL.

The chain has TRBV5-1 and TRBJ2-7; 9 bases fit TRBD1. CDR3 length: 14 residues. V lost 6 bases, J lost 2 bases, and 6 bases stayed unmatched. In germline, CDR1 is SGHRS, CDR2 YFSETQ. Here the CDR3 DNA reads TGCGCCAGCACCTACAGGGGGCTTCCCTACGAGCAGTACTTC. This translates into CASTYRGLPYEQYF.

The gene calls are TRBV11-2 and TRBJ2-2; TRBD1 matches 9 bases. This CDR3 comprises 17 residues. The germline gives CDR1 SGHAT, CDR2 FQNNGV. Trimming removed 5 bases from V and 4 bases from J; junction bases left unmatched: 11. The CDR3 reads CASSLQGGQGPTGELFF. Written as DNA, the CDR3 is TGTGCCAGCAGCCTACAGGGGGGACAGGGCCCCACCGGGGAGCTGTTTTTT.

For the CDR3, the DNA is TGTGCCATCAGTAAACAGGGCTACGAGCAGTACTTC. Protein product: CAISKQGYEQYF. The chain has TRBV10-3 and TRBJ2-7; a possible D gene is TRBD1 (6 bases). Looked up from germline, CDR1 is ENHRY and CDR2 is SYGVKD. The V end was cut by 5 bases, the J end by 3 bases, with 8 bases between. The CDR3 runs 12 residues.

The chain links TRBV11-2 to TRBJ2-5; TRBD2 matches at 10 bases. The germline CDR1 and CDR2 sequences are SGHAT and FQNNGV. The V and J ends lost 5 bases and 4 bases, in that order; junction bases with no gene match: 10. The CDR3 extends over 16 amino acids. The CDR3 protein is CASSDSSLAGTETQYF. CDR3 bases: TGTGCCAGCAGCGACTCTTCACTAGCGGGAACAGAGACCCAGTACTTC.

The J gene is TRBJ1-1, the V gene TRBV5-5; TRBD1 might be the D (5 bases). The CDR3 consists of 16 residues. V lost 1 base to trimming and J lost 3 bases, with 16 bases between them. Germline CDR1 is SGHKS and CDR2 is YYEKEE (reference sequence). CDR3 sequence reads: CASSLLRTQVDTEAFF. CDR3 DNA sequence: TGTGCCAGCAGCTTGCTCCGAACACAGGTGGACACTGAAGCTTTCTTT.

The chain employs TRBV6-5 and TRBJ2-1; a possible D gene is TRBD2 (6 bases). Germline CDR1 reads MNHEY; CDR2 reads SVGAGI. This CDR3 spans 15 amino acids. With 5 bases removed from V and 6 bases from J, the gap between germline ends came to 17 bases. DNA of the CDR3: TGTGCCAGCAGTAGAACCGGTTTGGGGGGCAATGAGCAGTTCTTC. Residues: CASSRTGLGGNEQFF.

The V call is TRBV6-1, the J call TRBJ2-5; 11 nucleotides line up with TRBD2. The germline V gene has CDR1 MNHNS and CDR2 SASEGT. Losses at the gene ends were 4 bases for V and 5 bases for J; bases not matched to a gene: 9. The length of the CDR3 is 16 residues. The CDR3 nucleotides read TGTGCCAGCAGTGGACTAGCGGGGTCAATCCTGGAGACCCAGTACTTC. Protein product: CASSGLAGSILETQYF.

Note on this clone: The germline gene is not matched at one end of the junction; a read error may be the cause. The V call is TRBV11-3, the J call TRBJ1-2; D gene ambiguous. The CDR3 covers 12 residues. Germline values: CDR1 SGHNT, CDR2 YENEEA. CDR3 in DNA: TGTGCCAGCAGCTTAGGTAACGGGAGCGGAAACTTC. It specifies CASSLGNGSGNF.

This chain links TRBV6-6 with TRBJ1-1, with TRBD1 matching over 9 bases. V trimming: 7 bases; J trimming: 4 bases; junction bases outside the gene matches: 7. From germline, CDR1 is MNHNY and CDR2 SVGAGI (reference sequence). CDR3 length: 14 amino acids. CDR3 coding DNA: TGTGCCAGCACCAACAGGGGGCAAGGCACTGAAGCTTTCTTT. It yields the protein CASTNRGQGTEAFF.

CDR3 nucleotide sequence: TGTGCCAGCAGCCAAACTATATCGAACGGGGGGGTCGGGGACACTGAAGCTTTCTTT. Residues: CASSQTISNGGVGDTEAFF. The chain has TRBV14 and TRBJ1-1; maybe TRBD1 (5 bases). CDR1 is SGHDN, CDR2 FVKESK, per germline. The V gene lost 2 bases and the J gene lost 3 bases, with 25 bases spanning the gap. This CDR3 is 19 amino acids long.

The genes are TRBV9 and TRBJ2-1; a weak D match, TRBD2 (5 bases). Per germline, CDR1 SGDLS and CDR2 YYNGEE. V was cut by 3 bases and J by 6 bases, with 25 bases left in between. The CDR3 consists of 18 residues. CDR3 in amino acids: CASSARPFGRELRNEQFF. DNA for the CDR3: TGTGCCAGCAGCGCGAGGCCCTTTGGCCGGGAACTGCGCAATGAGCAGTTCTTC. The variable domain in full, with the rest retrieved from reference TRBV9 and TRBJ2-1, is DSGVTQTPKHLITATGQRVTLRCSPRSGDLSVYWYQQSLDQGLQFLIQYYNGEERAKGNILERFSAQQFPDLHSELNLSSLELGDSALYFCASSARPFGRELRNEQFFGPGTRLTVL.

The chain links TRBV2 to TRBJ1-3; D gene unclear. CDR3 length: 14 amino acids. Trimming left V 3 bases short and J 0 bases short, with 6 bases between. From germline, CDR1 is SNHLY and CDR2 FYNNEI. The CDR3 here is CASSDKSSGNTIYF. In nucleotides, the CDR3 is TGTGCCAGCAGTGACAAGAGCTCTGGAAACACCATATATTTT.